This T cell receptor beta chain emerged from a study of regulatory T cells in long-lasting Graves disease. Across the study: The study enrolled newly diagnosed Graves' patients on antithyroid drugs under 3 months.

Germline V CDR1 and CDR2: SGHRS, YFSETQ. CDR3 length: 16 residues. Time point: newly diagnosed GD, antithyroid drugs for less than 3 months. TCR sequences were obtained from RNA taken from PBMCs. CDR3-region Arm-PCR and iRepertoire HTBI primers produced the TCR beta libraries. Each CDR3 protein gets one entry after TCRdb re-called the multiplex PCR reads with MiXCR. Here the sample spans hundreds of thousands of distinct CDR3 sequences, 15% to 20% being singletons. This clonotype was observed once. Germline is not matched at one junction end, which may reflect a read error. A further study also used this sample, focusing on T cells in Graves' hyperthyroidism and ophthalmopathy.

The chain links TRBV5-1 to TRBJ2-7; 14 positions match TRBD2. This sequence was found in a woman between 40 and 65 years old with Graves disease. The starting material was peripheral blood mononuclear cells (PBMCs), obtained at new diagnosis, from a patient treated with antithyroid drugs. The CDR3 sequence is CASSPGLAGGLYEQYF. The DNA for the CDR3 is TGTGCCAGCAGCCCAGGACTAGCGGGGGGCCTCTACGAGCAGTACTTC.